Each of the 22 T cell receptor beta chains below was sequenced from the same sample in a study of cytomegalovirus exposure and HLA in healthy donors. Some clones are missing from TCRdb's copy, which holds only in-frame ones; the method was immunoSEQ multiplex PCR. Of around 350,000 clones in the sample, roughly 90% are singletons; the top ten hold around 0.8%. Input material: PBMCs. These receptors all stem from a woman aged 18-29 years in good health and CMV-seronegative.

This chain joins TRBV7-2 and TRBJ2-1, with a possible D match to TRBD2 (6 bases). In germline, CDR1 is SGHTA, CDR2 FQGNSA. Trimming shortened V by 1 base and J by 1 base, and 14 bases separated the two germline ends. The CDR3 extends over 17 amino acids. CDR3 in amino acids: CASSLDVGRGSYNEQFF. In nucleotides, the CDR3 is TGTGCCAGCAGCTTAGACGTAGGACGGGGGTCCTACAATGAGCAGTTCTTC.

CDR3 residues: CSVGSARVGEKLFF. The CDR3 DNA sequence: TGCAGCGTTGGGTCCGCCAGGGTTGGCGAAAAACTGTTTTTT. The rearrangement uses TRBV29-1 and TRBJ1-4, with a possible D match to TRBD1 (5 bases). The CDR3 loop spans 14 amino acids. Trimming shortened V by 4 bases and J by 8 bases, and 17 bases separated the two germline ends. Germline V CDR1 and CDR2: SQVTM, ANQGSEA. Using reference TRBV29-1 and TRBJ1-4 for the parts outside the CDR3, the full variable domain is SAVISQKPSRDICQRGTSLTIQCQVDSQVTMMFWYRQQPGQSLTLIATANQGSEATYESGFVIDKFPISRPNLTFSTLTVSNMSPEDSSIYLCSVGSARVGEKLFFGSGTQLSVL.

The chain couples TRBV28 to TRBJ1-5; a possible D gene is TRBD1 (6 bases). V was cut by 9 bases and J by 4 bases, with 10 bases left in between. Germline CDR1 and CDR2: MDHEN and SYDVKM. The CDR3 has 12 amino acids. This CDR3 reads CASPTGNQPQHF. The CDR3 coding sequence is TGTGCCAGTCCGACAGGAAATCAGCCCCAGCATTTT. Drawing the rest from reference TRBV28 and TRBJ1-5, the complete variable domain is DVKVTQSSRYLVKRTGEKVFLECVQDMDHENMFWYRQDPGLGLRLIYFSYDVKMKEKGDIPEGYSVSREKKERFSLILESASTNQTSMYLCASPTGNQPQHFGDGTRLSIL.

The chain recombines TRBV7-2 with TRBJ2-5; TRBD1 agrees at 7 bases. Germline V gene lookup returns CDR1 SGHTA and CDR2 FQGNSA. V shed 6 bases and J 5 bases; nucleotides not matched to a gene: 9. CDR3 length equals 14 residues. The chain's CDR3 is CASRDDRAGETQYF. The CDR3 DNA follows: TGTGCCAGCAGAGATGACAGGGCCGGGGAGACCCAGTACTTC.

The rearrangement uses TRBV28 and TRBJ2-3; TRBD2 agrees at 9 bases. The V segment lost 10 bases and the J segment 0 bases; nucleotides outside the gene matches: 14. Per the germline V gene, CDR1 is MDHEN and CDR2 is SYDVKM. CDR3 length: 17 amino acids. The CDR3 sequence: CANSGASGTSSTDTQYF. Written as DNA, the CDR3 is TGTGCCAACAGCGGAGCTAGCGGGACCTCTAGCACAGATACGCAGTATTTT.

This chain uses TRBV10-1 with TRBJ2-3; maybe TRBD1 (6 bases). The CDR3 loop spans 16 amino acids. Germline V gene lookup returns CDR1 WNHNN and CDR2 SYGVQD (reference sequence). The V and J ends lost 0 bases and 0 bases respectively, with 10 bases between them. As DNA, the CDR3 is TGCGCCAGCAGTGAGTCGCGCAGGGGAAGCACAGATACGCAGTATTTT. Residues: CASSESRRGSTDTQYF.

The chain joins TRBV5-1 to TRBJ1-1; D may be TRBD1 (5 bases). Trimming removed 1 base at V and 1 base at J, with 8 bases between. There are 14 residues in the CDR3. Germline V lookup: CDR1 SGHRS, CDR2 YFSETQ. The CDR3 here is CASSLNGGNTEAFF. The DNA for the CDR3 is TGCGCCAGCAGCTTGAACGGGGGGAACACTGAAGCTTTCTTT.

The rearrangement joins TRBV14 to TRBJ2-2; no reliable D call. The length of the CDR3 is 15 residues. Germline V gene lookup returns CDR1 SGHDN and CDR2 FVKESK. Trimming shortened V by 1 base and J by 0 bases, and 6 bases separated the two germline ends. The CDR3: CASSQVTANTGELFF. DNA for the CDR3: TGTGCCAGCAGCCAAGTAACAGCGAACACCGGGGAGCTGTTTTTT.

The chain joins TRBV7-9 to TRBJ1-4, with 8 bases identical to TRBD1. CDR1 and CDR2 from the germline V gene are SEHNR and FQNEAQ (reference sequence). The CDR3 contains 15 residues. V shed 3 bases and J 8 bases; nucleotides not matched to a gene: 8. CDR3 sequence: CASSLGQASSEKLFF. The CDR3 region has the DNA TGTGCCAGCAGCTTGGGACAGGCTTCGTCGGAAAAACTGTTTTTT.

V gene TRBV28 combines with J gene TRBJ2-7; a possible D gene is TRBD1 (7 bases). In germline, CDR1 is MDHEN, CDR2 SYDVKM. This CDR3 region has 16 residues. V was trimmed by 7 bases and J by 3 bases, leaving 22 bases between them. DNA for the CDR3: TGTGCCAGCATTTCAGGGGGGTACGGGGGCTTCTACGAGCAGTACTTC. Translating it yields CASISGGYGGFYEQYF.

The genes are TRBV5-1 and TRBJ1-2, with TRBD1 as a possible D gene (5 bases). Germline V gives CDR1 SGHRS, CDR2 YFSETQ. The CDR3 has 14 residues. Between the trimmed V and J ends, which lost 4 bases and 7 bases, there was a span of 17 bases. CDR3: CASSEPGITSGYTF. Written as DNA, the CDR3 is TGCGCCAGCAGCGAACCAGGGATCACCTCTGGCTACACCTTC.

This clone was recorded once. The chain employs TRBV19 and TRBJ1-5; 7 bases align to TRBD1. The V and J ends lost 5 bases and 6 bases, in that order; junction bases with no gene match: 10. The CDR3 length is 15 residues. Germline lookup yields CDR1 LNHDA and CDR2 SQIVND (reference sequence). The CDR3 region is CASSLETGQGQPQHF. Written as DNA, the CDR3 is TGTGCCAGTAGTCTTGAGACAGGGCAGGGTCAGCCCCAGCATTTT.

The chain joins TRBV7-9 to TRBJ2-3; 11 bases match TRBD2. The CDR3 runs 15 residues. The germline gives CDR1 SEHNR, CDR2 FQNEAQ (reference sequence). V lost 3 bases to trimming and J lost 2 bases; unmatched junction nucleotides: 1. The DNA of the CDR3 is TGTGCCAGCAGCTTGACTAGCGGGACCACAGATACGCAGTATTTT. As protein: CASSLTSGTTDTQYF.

This clone was picked up a small number of times. The rearrangement links TRBV2 to TRBJ1-1; no reliable D call. The CDR3 is 12 amino acids. Germline CDR1 and CDR2: SNHLY and FYNNEI. Trimming took off 6 bases at V and 8 bases at J, with 13 bases between the two ends. This CDR3 is CASSDDSGEAFF. CDR3 DNA: TGTGCCAGCAGCGATGATTCAGGAGAAGCTTTCTTT.

The chain is built from TRBV19 and TRBJ1-1; no definite D call. The V and J ends lost 5 bases and 4 bases respectively, with 14 bases between them. Germline CDR1 LNHDA, CDR2 SQIVND (reference sequence). The CDR3 is 14 residues long. CDR3 DNA sequence: TGTGCCAGTAGTTCGCAGTCGAGGCCCACTGAAGCTTTCTTT. The encoded protein is CASSSQSRPTEAFF.

In the case of this clone: The same CDR3 arises from other DNA sequences in this sample as well. The rearrangement uses TRBV11-2 and TRBJ2-7; unclear D gene. The CDR3 runs to 13 residues. V lost 1 base and J 3 bases, leaving 7 bases between the germline ends. Germline V CDR1 and CDR2: SGHAT, FQNNGV. This CDR3 is CASSLGSSYEQYF. CDR3 nucleotide sequence: TGTGCCAGCAGCTTAGGGTCTAGCTACGAGCAGTACTTC.

This clone was counted once. This rearrangement joins TRBV5-4 to TRBJ2-1, with D maybe TRBD2 (6 bases). From germline, CDR1 is SGHNT and CDR2 YYREEE (reference sequence). The CDR3 contains 15 residues. V lost 3 bases to trimming and J lost 0 bases, with 10 bases between them. Written as DNA, the CDR3 is TGTGCCAGCAGCTCGGGACTCCACTCCTACAATGAGCAGTTCTTC. Translated, it gives CASSSGLHSYNEQFF.

The chain couples TRBV11-2 to TRBJ1-4; D unclear. This CDR3 is built from 14 residues. V was cut by 2 bases and J by 12 bases, with 16 bases left in between. The germline V gene encodes CDR1 SGHAT and CDR2 FQNNGV. CDR3 DNA: TGTGCCAGCAGCTTATTCGTTGGGTCAGGCGAACTGTTTTTT. It is translated as CASSLFVGSGELFF.

The table lists this clone with a few counts. The chain uses TRBV4-1 and TRBJ2-7; D possibly corresponds to TRBD2 (7 bases). CDR3 length: 15 amino acids. V was cut by 3 bases and J by 4 bases, with 16 bases left in between. CDR1 and CDR2 from the germline V gene are MGHRA and YSYEKL. CDR3: CASSQVPGGGYEQYF. The CDR3 region has the DNA TGCGCCAGCAGCCAGGTCCCGGGGGGCGGTTACGAGCAGTACTTC.

As to this clone: The same CDR3 also results from other DNA sequences found in this sample. V and J are TRBV28 and TRBJ2-7; D is unclear. V lost 3 bases and J 3 bases, leaving 6 bases between the germline ends. The CDR3 extends over 12 amino acids. Per the germline V gene, CDR1 is MDHEN and CDR2 is SYDVKM. The CDR3 loop reads CASSFTGYEQYF. Written as DNA, the CDR3 is TGTGCCAGCAGTTTCACCGGCTACGAGCAGTACTTC.

V and J are TRBV20-1 and TRBJ2-3, with D unresolved. CDR1 and CDR2 from the germline V gene are DFQATT and SNEGSKA (reference sequence). There are 10 residues in the CDR3. V dropped 5 bases and J dropped 5 bases, with 5 bases sitting between them. CDR3 nucleotides: TGCAGTGCTCCTTTAGATACGCAGTATTTT. Amino acid sequence: CSAPLDTQYF.

This chain links TRBV4-2 with TRBJ1-6, with 7 bases identical to TRBD1. Germline-derived CDR1 and CDR2 are LGHNA and YNFKEQ. This CDR3 contains 15 residues. V shed 1 base, J shed 5 bases, and the junction held 2 bases outside the gene matches. The CDR3 DNA sequence: TGTGCCAGCAGCCAAGCCAGGGGGGATAATTCACCCCTCCACTTT. This translates into CASSQARGDNSPLHF.